One and the same sample provided the 27 T cell receptor beta chains below, sequenced in a study of blood T cell repertoires in COVID-19. The method was immunoSEQ multiplex PCR; TCRdb's version includes in-frame clones alone and lacks a portion of them. Of approximately 220,000 clones listed, about 86% are singletons. The sequencing input was peripheral blood. These receptors all stem from a woman aged 55-70 years with acute or convalescent COVID-19.

The J gene is TRBJ1-1, the V gene TRBV5-4; D remains ambiguous. Trimming left V 4 bases short and J 1 base short, with 14 bases between. Looked up from germline, CDR1 is SGHNT and CDR2 is YYREEE (reference sequence). There are 15 residues in the CDR3. The CDR3 region has the DNA TGTGCCAGCAGCGGGCAAAGAGACGGGAACACTGAAGCTTTCTTT. It specifies CASSGQRDGNTEAFF.

This clone came up once. The V and J genes are TRBV12-3 or TRBV12-4 and TRBJ2-1, with TRBD2 identical over 11 bases. This CDR3 spans 13 amino acids. J was trimmed by 13 bases and V by 7 bases; bases with no gene match: 9. The CDR3 DNA reads TGTGCCAGCAAGTCTAGCGGGGGGAATTTTCAGTTCTTC. Its protein product is CASKSSGGNFQFF.

The CDR3 region has the DNA TGTGCCAGCAGCTTATTTGGACAGAACACTGAAGCTTTCTTT. Its protein product is CASSLFGQNTEAFF. The rearrangement joins TRBV11-1 to TRBJ1-1; possible D gene TRBD1, 5 bases. CDR3 length: 14 amino acids. Trimming pared 2 bases from V and 1 base from J, leaving 8 bases between. Looked up from germline, CDR1 is SGHAT and CDR2 is FQDESV (reference sequence). Drawing the rest from reference TRBV11-1 and TRBJ1-1, the complete variable domain is EAEVAQSPRYKITEKSQAVAFWCDPISGHATLYWYRQILGQGPELLVQFQDESVVDDSQLPKDRFSAERLKGVDSTLKIQPAELGDSAMYLCASSLFGQNTEAFFGQGTRLTVV.

The rearrangement links TRBV30 to TRBJ1-6; no firm D call. Germline V gene sequence: CDR1 GTSNPN, CDR2 SVGIG (reference sequence). Trimming took off 3 bases at V and 2 bases at J, with 11 bases between the two ends. CDR3 length: 15 residues. In DNA form, the CDR3 reads TGTGCCTGGAGAGCTTCGGGGACCTATAATTCACCCCTCCACTTT. Translating it yields CAWRASGTYNSPLHF. The full variable domain, with the rest looked up from reference TRBV30 and TRBJ1-6, is SQTIHQWPATLVQPVGSPLSLECTVEGTSNPNLYWYRQAAGRGLQLLFYSVGIGQISSEVPQNLSASRPQDRQFILSSKKLLLSDSGFYLCAWRASGTYNSPLHFGNGTRLTVT.

The CDR3 bases are TGTGCCAGCAGTTACATGGAGGGAAGGGATGGCTACACCTTC. Protein product: CASSYMEGRDGYTF. The J gene is TRBJ1-2, the V gene TRBV6-6; D is uncertain. Trimming removed 2 bases from V and 6 bases from J, with 13 bases in between. The CDR3 is 14 residues long. CDR1 is MNHNY and CDR2 is SVGAGI in the germline V gene (reference sequence).

This clone occurred once. This sequence joins TRBV2 and TRBJ1-1; TRBD1 is a possible D gene (5 bases). Trimming removed 6 bases from V and 1 base from J, with 12 bases in between. Germline V gene sequence: CDR1 SNHLY, CDR2 FYNNEI. This CDR3 has 14 amino acids. CDR3 sequence (DNA): TGTGCCAGCAGGAAGCAGGGCGAGAACACTGAAGCTTTCTTT. Protein: CASRKQGENTEAFF.

A single count supports this clone. The rearrangement uses TRBV7-2 and TRBJ1-6; D is perhaps TRBD1 (6 bases). Germline V gene lookup returns CDR1 SGHTA and CDR2 FQGNSA. V gave up 8 bases and J gave up 9 bases, with 14 bases separating them. This CDR3 spans 13 amino acids. CDR3 sequence reads: CASLGATSSPLHF. Written as DNA, the CDR3 is TGTGCCAGCCTGGGGGCAACAAGTTCACCCCTCCACTTT.

A few counts support this clone. The chain is built from TRBV11-3 and TRBJ2-3; 8 positions agree with TRBD2. From germline, CDR1 is SGHNT and CDR2 YENEEA. This CDR3 has 17 residues. V was pared by 5 bases and J by 1 base, with 11 bases of the junction left unmatched. In DNA form, the CDR3 reads TGTGCCAGCAGCCCTCGACGGGGGGGCGGGGGCACAGATACGCAGTATTTT. Protein: CASSPRRGGGGTDTQYF.

This rearrangement joins TRBV4-3 to TRBJ2-2; 10 nucleotides align to TRBD1. From germline, CDR1 is LGHNA and CDR2 YSLEER. CDR3 length equals 14 residues. The J segment lost 1 base and the V segment lost 8 bases, leaving 1 base of the junction unmatched. CDR3 nucleotides: TGCGCCAGCGGGGACAGGGGGAACACCGGGGAGCTGTTTTTT. This encodes CASGDRGNTGELFF.

This sequence joins TRBV14 and TRBJ1-2; unclear D gene. In germline, CDR1 is SGHDN, CDR2 FVKESK. V was cut by 4 bases and J by 8 bases, with 20 bases left in between. The CDR3 has 15 amino acids. The chain's CDR3 is CASSPFDTREGGYTF. Written as DNA, the CDR3 is TGTGCCAGCAGCCCCTTCGACACGCGCGAAGGCGGCTACACCTTC.

There are a few counts of this clone. V and J are TRBV5-6 and TRBJ1-3; D not resolved. Germline CDR1 reads SGHDT; CDR2 reads YYEEEE. Trimming took off 0 bases at V and 4 bases at J, with 11 bases between the two ends. The CDR3 contains 15 residues. In nucleotides, the CDR3 is TGTGCCAGCAGCTTGGCTCCAACAGTCGGAAACACCATATATTTT. This translates into CASSLAPTVGNTIYF.

V is TRBV3-1 (or the pseudogene TRBV3-2) and J is TRBJ1-4; the D gene is possibly TRBD1 (6 bases). CDR1 LGHDT and CDR2 YNNKEL come from the germline V gene (reference sequence). The germline V and J ends were trimmed by 2 bases and 6 bases, with 10 bases remaining between them. This CDR3 spans 14 amino acids. Here the CDR3 reads CASSQSRGYEKLFF. The CDR3 DNA sequence: TGTGCCAGCAGCCAATCCAGGGGCTATGAAAAACTGTTTTTT.

This sequence joins TRBV9 and TRBJ1-4; 7 nucleotides match TRBD1. The V segment lost 0 bases and the J segment 2 bases; nucleotides outside the gene matches: 4. CDR1 is SGDLS, CDR2 YYNGEE, per germline. There are 16 residues in the CDR3. CDR3 protein: CASSVGNRGTNEKLFF. The DNA for the CDR3 is TGTGCCAGCAGCGTAGGCAACAGGGGTACTAATGAAAAACTGTTTTTT.

This sequence joins TRBV29-1 and TRBJ1-4; 8 bases agree with TRBD1. Per germline, CDR1 SQVTM and CDR2 ANQGSEA. After removal of 5 bases from V and 5 bases from J, the junction contained 10 bases not matched to a gene. CDR3 length: 15 amino acids. The CDR3: CSVRKRTGRNEKLFF. The CDR3 bases are TGCAGCGTTCGTAAACGGACAGGGCGAAATGAAAAACTGTTTTTT.

The CDR3: CASSASGGAFNEQFF. CDR3 bases: TGCGCCAGCAGTGCCAGCGGGGGGGCTTTCAATGAGCAGTTCTTC. V and J are TRBV5-1 and TRBJ2-1; TRBD2 matches 10 bases. Trimming cost V 5 bases and J 6 bases; bases outside gene matches: 8. This CDR3 has 15 amino acids. Per germline, CDR1 SGHRS and CDR2 YFSETQ.

In this sample, this clone turned up a few times. The chain combines TRBV4-1 with TRBJ2-1, with TRBD2 matching over 13 bases. The CDR3 runs to 17 residues. Germline V CDR1 and CDR2: MGHRA, YSYEKL. The V gene end was trimmed by 4 bases and the J gene end by 1 base; junction bases not matched to a gene: 4. CDR3 in DNA: TGCGCCAGCAGCCGGACTAGCGGGGGACAATCCTACAATGAGCAGTTCTTC. Its protein product is CASSRTSGGQSYNEQFF.

J is TRBJ2-5 and V is TRBV19; 8 bases fit TRBD2. Germline V gene data show CDR1 as LNHDA and CDR2 as SQIVND (reference sequence). The ends lost 5 bases at V and 5 bases at J; junction bases unmatched: 4. The CDR3 runs 13 residues. The CDR3 is CASSWASGETQYF. CDR3 sequence (DNA): TGTGCCAGTAGTTGGGCTAGCGGGGAGACCCAGTACTTC.

This chain uses TRBV30 with TRBJ2-7; D remains ambiguous. CDR1 and CDR2 (germline): GTSNPN, SVGIG (reference sequence). This CDR3 contains 11 residues. V was clipped by 3 bases and J by 3 bases, with 6 bases between them. The CDR3 DNA reads as TGTGCCTGGAGAAACAGCTACGAGCAGTACTTC. This translates into CAWRNSYEQYF.

This clone has only one observation. The rearrangement joins TRBV19 to TRBJ2-5; 10 nucleotides align to TRBD1. Germline assignment: CDR1 LNHDA and CDR2 SQIVND (reference sequence). This CDR3 is 15 amino acids long. Trimming cost V 5 bases and J 4 bases; bases outside gene matches: 7. The DNA for the CDR3 is TGTGCCAGTAGTCCTGGGACAGGGGCGGCAGAGACCCAGTACTTC. This gives the protein CASSPGTGAAETQYF.

The chain carries TRBV3-1 (or the pseudogene TRBV3-2) and TRBJ2-7; TRBD2 agrees at 9 bases. Germline CDR1 reads LGHDT; CDR2 reads YNNKEL (reference sequence). This CDR3 contains 15 residues. The V and J ends lost 4 bases and 2 bases, in that order; junction bases with no gene match: 6. CDR3 bases: TGTGCCAGCAGCCCAGGACTAGCGCAAACCTACGAGCAGTACTTC. Translation gives CASSPGLAQTYEQYF.

This clone turned up a few times. The chain links TRBV12-3 or TRBV12-4 to TRBJ1-1; D unclear. The CDR3 totals 12 residues. V lost 9 bases and J 1 base, leaving 9 bases between the germline ends. The CDR3 DNA sequence: TGTGCCAGATTTACTGAGAACACTGAAGCTTTCTTT. It is translated as CARFTENTEAFF.

This clone was recorded a few times. The chain employs TRBV7-2 and TRBJ2-1; D unresolved. The CDR3 is 13 residues long. Trimming stripped 0 bases from V and 8 bases from J, with 8 bases between. Germline V gives CDR1 SGHTA, CDR2 FQGNSA. The CDR3 region has the DNA TGTGCCAGCAGCTTAGCCCCTCTCCATGAGCAGTTCTTC. Protein: CASSLAPLHEQFF.

The chain recombines TRBV7-9 with TRBJ2-3; no definite D call. The V end was cut by 1 base, the J end by 2 bases, with 10 bases between. The germline CDR1 and CDR2 sequences are SEHNR and FQNEAQ (reference sequence). The CDR3 length is 15 residues. The CDR3 DNA reads TGTGCCAGCAGCTTAGATGCGGAGTACACAGATACGCAGTATTTT. This gives the protein CASSLDAEYTDTQYF. Full variable domain (missing parts from reference TRBV7-9 and TRBJ2-3): DTGVSQNPRHKITKRGQNVTFRCDPISEHNRLYWYRQTLGQGPEFLTYFQNEAQLEKSRLLSDRFSAERPKGSFSTLEIQRTEQGDSAMYLCASSLDAEYTDTQYFGPGTRLTVL.

The rearrangement joins TRBV9 to TRBJ1-6, with D uncertain. The V and J ends lost 2 bases and 7 bases respectively, with 10 bases between them. CDR3 length: 14 residues. CDR1 is SGDLS and CDR2 is YYNGEE in the germline V gene. The CDR3 is CASSVGYSNSPLHF. In nucleotides, the CDR3 is TGTGCCAGCAGCGTTGGTTACAGCAATTCACCCCTCCACTTT.

This clone occurred once. This chain uses TRBV5-1 with TRBJ2-7; 9 bases are a match to TRBD1. Per germline, CDR1 SGHRS and CDR2 YFSETQ. The CDR3 is made up of 15 amino acids. J gave up 6 bases and V 4 bases, and 11 bases lay outside the gene matches. CDR3 in amino acids: CASSPQGQGYGEQYF. CDR3 nucleotides: TGCGCCAGCAGCCCCCAGGGACAGGGTTACGGCGAGCAGTACTTC.

The chain carries TRBV13 and TRBJ2-7; 8 bases line up with TRBD1. The length of the CDR3 is 18 residues. The V segment lost 0 bases and the J segment 2 bases; nucleotides outside the gene matches: 12. Germline assignment: CDR1 PRHDT and CDR2 FYEKMQ (reference sequence). CDR3 amino acids: CASSLGTGVNLPTYEQYF. The CDR3 DNA is TGTGCCAGCAGCTTAGGGACAGGGGTCAACCTTCCCACCTACGAGCAGTACTTC.

V is TRBV12-2 and J is TRBJ1-1; TRBD1, the table's D call, lacks a check against the DNA. TRBV12-2 is noted as a pseudogene. CDR3 length equals 15 residues. CDR3 nucleotide sequence: TGTGCAAGTCGCCATACCGGGACAGGGAACACTGAAGCTTTCTTT. Translated: CASRHTGTGNTEAFF.